The 6 T cell receptor beta chains given below trace back to one sample, sequenced in a study of long-term antiretroviral therapy in people with HIV. The libraries were made with immunoSEQ v3.0 at survey level. Sequencing was performed with immunoSEQ multiplex PCR; in TCRdb, only in-frame clones are kept and a portion is missing. In the table there are over 20,000 clones, around four fifths of which are singletons. The sequenced sample was unsorted PBMCs, obtained 1.6 years after starting antiretroviral therapy. These receptors came from a man in his forties or fifties with HIV.

The chain recombines TRBV18 with TRBJ2-2, with D possibly being TRBD1 or TRBD2 (7 bases each). The V gene lost 6 bases and the J gene lost 0 bases, with 20 bases spanning the gap. The CDR3 length is 18 residues. CDR1 is KGHSH, CDR2 LQKENI, per germline. This CDR3 is CASSRGLAESPNTGELFF. The CDR3 DNA sequence: TGTGCCAGCTCTAGGGGGCTAGCGGAAAGTCCGAACACCGGGGAGCTGTTTTTT.

This sequence joins TRBV29-1 and TRBJ2-7; possibly TRBD1 or TRBD2 for D (6 bases each). V was shortened by 5 bases and J by 7 bases, with 24 bases between the two germline ends. The germline CDR1 and CDR2 sequences are SQVTM and ANQGSEA. This CDR3 is 15 amino acids long. In nucleotides, the CDR3 is TGCAGCGTTTCGACCCTGGGGGCCCCTCGGGGGGAGCAGTACTTC. Translating gives CSVSTLGAPRGEQYF.

With regard to this clone: One end of the junction does not line up with germline, which may come from a read error. The chain joins TRBV7-9 to TRBJ2-6, with D possibly being TRBD1 or TRBD2 (6 bases each). The CDR3 has 18 amino acids. The germline V gene encodes CDR1 SEHNR and CDR2 FQNEAQ (reference sequence). The CDR3 DNA reads TGTGCCAGCAACTTAGGGCGGGACACTAGTTCTGGGGCCAACGTCCTGACTTTC. It codes for CASNLGRDTSSGANVLTF.

The chain's CDR3 is CAWSRDTNSPLHF. The CDR3 region has the DNA TGTGCCTGGAGTAGGGACACGAATTCACCCCTCCACTTT. The genes are TRBV30 and TRBJ1-6; weak D call: TRBD1 (6 bases). This CDR3 contains 13 residues. The germline V gene has CDR1 GTSNPN and CDR2 SVGIG (reference sequence). Trimming removed 2 bases at V and 7 bases at J, with 9 bases between.

The V and J genes are TRBV19 and TRBJ1-4; 10 nucleotides line up with TRBD1. The V gene end was trimmed by 9 bases and the J gene end by 1 base; junction bases not matched to a gene: 11. CDR3 size: 17 residues. Looked up from germline, CDR1 is LNHDA and CDR2 is SQIVND (reference sequence). Here the CDR3 DNA reads TGTGCCAGGGACTGGGGGACAGGGGAGATAACTAATGAAAAACTGTTTTTT. Its translation is CARDWGTGEITNEKLFF.

J is TRBJ1-5 and V is TRBV2; 8 positions agree with TRBD1. Germline V gene data show CDR1 as SNHLY and CDR2 as FYNNEI. The CDR3 is 16 residues long. Germline trimming cut 6 bases from V and 6 bases from J; bases unmatched to any gene: 13. This chain's CDR3 is CASRATGGTVGQPQHF. The CDR3 DNA sequence: TGTGCCAGCAGGGCTACAGGGGGGACTGTGGGTCAGCCCCAGCATTTT. The full variable domain, rest sourced from reference TRBV2 and TRBJ1-5, is EPEVTQTPSHQVTQMGQEVILRCVPISNHLYFYWYRQILGQKVEFLVSFYNNEISEKSEIFDDQFSVERPDGSNFTLKIRSTKLEDSAMYFCASRATGGTVGQPQHFGDGTRLSIL.